These 16 T cell receptor beta chains were sequenced from one sample in a study of shared clonotypes between healthy human individuals. Using immunoSEQ multiplex PCR, the repertoire was profiled, and TCRdb retains in-frame clones only, with some absent. The sample includes hundreds of thousands of clones, around 72% of them seen just once. The sequenced sample consisted of memory CD4+ T cells sorted from blood. Documented subset: CD45RA-negative fraction. These receptors were collected from a woman younger than 45 in good health.

The chain has TRBV6-5 and TRBJ2-3; D gene uncertain. CDR1 MNHEY and CDR2 SVGAGI come from the germline V gene. Trimming shortened V by 0 bases and J by 1 base, and 5 bases separated the two germline ends. This CDR3 is 14 amino acids long. The DNA of the CDR3 is TGTGCCAGCAGTTACTCGATCGGCACAGATACGCAGTATTTT. This codes for CASSYSIGTDTQYF.

The V gene is TRBV11-2, the J gene TRBJ2-4; D gene unclear. Germline-derived CDR1 and CDR2 are SGHAT and FQNNGV. V gave up 3 bases and J gave up 0 bases, with 15 bases separating them. The CDR3 is 17 residues long. CDR3 residues: CASSFPPSHVAKNIQYF. The CDR3 coding sequence is TGTGCCAGCAGCTTCCCCCCGTCACACGTAGCCAAAAACATTCAGTACTTC.

V gene TRBV18 combines with J gene TRBJ1-4; D uncertain. CDR3 size: 15 residues. Trimming removed 2 bases from V and 6 bases from J, with 13 bases in between. CDR1 is KGHSH, CDR2 LQKENI, per germline. The CDR3 region is CASSPSQVEDEKLFF. In nucleotides, the CDR3 is TGTGCCAGCTCACCATCCCAGGTAGAGGATGAAAAACTGTTTTTT.

V gene TRBV9 combines with J gene TRBJ2-5, with D perhaps TRBD1 or TRBD2 (5 bases each). Looked up from germline, CDR1 is SGDLS and CDR2 is YYNGEE. The CDR3 is 12 amino acids. Trimming cost V 2 bases and J 4 bases, with 6 bases left between them. The CDR3 nucleotides are TGTGCCAGCAGCGTGGGGACAGAGACCCAGTACTTC. It codes for CASSVGTETQYF.

This rearrangement joins TRBV5-6 to TRBJ2-5; D call uncertain. V lost 1 base, J lost 3 bases, and 13 bases lay in between. The length of the CDR3 is 15 residues. The V gene's germline CDR1 is SGHDT and CDR2 YYEEEE. CDR3 coding DNA: TGTGCCAGCAGCTTGTATGGCGACTCTGAAGAGACCCAGTACTTC. This gives the protein CASSLYGDSEETQYF.

V is TRBV7-6 and J is TRBJ2-2; 11 positions agree with TRBD2. CDR1 is SGHVS and CDR2 is FNYEAQ in the germline V gene. Unmatched junction bases numbered 9, after V lost 5 bases and J lost 7 bases. This CDR3 is built from 16 residues. CDR3 nucleotide sequence: TGTGCCAGCAGCCTCCATAGCGGGAGGGCGTTCGGGGAGCTGTTTTTT. This encodes CASSLHSGRAFGELFF.

V is TRBV28 and J is TRBJ2-1, with D possibly being TRBD2 (6 bases). The CDR3 is 17 amino acids. The V end lost 3 bases, the J end lost 6 bases, and 21 bases lay between the germline ends. Germline CDR1 reads MDHEN; CDR2 reads SYDVKM. The CDR3 region has the DNA TGTGCCAGCAGTTTTATCGCTAGCGAAGGGGATCGCAATGAGCAGTTCTTC. This gives the protein CASSFIASEGDRNEQFF. Filled out from reference TRBV28 and TRBJ2-1, the complete variable domain reads DVKVTQSSRYLVKRTGEKVFLECVQDMDHENMFWYRQDPGLGLRLIYFSYDVKMKEKGDIPEGYSVSREKKERFSLILESASTNQTSMYLCASSFIASEGDRNEQFFGPGTRLTVL.

This clone was seen a few times. The same CDR3 also results from other DNA sequences found in this sample. The rearrangement joins TRBV5-1 to TRBJ2-1; 10 bases map to TRBD2. J gave up 3 bases and V 4 bases, and 4 bases lay outside the gene matches. The CDR3 consists of 15 residues. CDR1 and CDR2 from the germline V gene are SGHRS and YFSETQ. Here the CDR3 DNA reads TGCGCCAGCAGCGTCGCTAGCGGGAGCTACAATGAGCAGTTCTTC. Protein sequence: CASSVASGSYNEQFF.

This clone was detected ten times or more. CDR3 DNA: TGTGCCAGTAGTATCTTTCAGCGGGAGTGGTCCGGGGAGCTGTTTTTT. Protein: CASSIFQREWSGELFF. The chain employs TRBV19 and TRBJ2-2; 8 positions match TRBD2. V lost 3 bases and J lost 6; bases outside the gene matches: 9. Looked up from germline, CDR1 is LNHDA and CDR2 is SQIVND (reference sequence). The CDR3 sequence is 16 residues long.

The rearrangement joins TRBV6-5 to TRBJ2-7, with 7 positions matching TRBD1. The V and J ends lost 6 bases and 3 bases, in that order; junction bases with no gene match: 2. This CDR3 is built from 12 residues. Germline values: CDR1 MNHEY, CDR2 SVGAGI. The CDR3 DNA reads as TGTGCCAGCAGAGGGACAGTCTACGAGCAGTACTTC. This codes for CASRGTVYEQYF.

This sequence joins TRBV6-6 and TRBJ2-1, with TRBD2 identical over 10 bases. J was trimmed by 7 bases and V by 4 bases; bases with no gene match: 4. CDR3 size: 14 residues. The germline CDR1 and CDR2 sequences are MNHNY and SVGAGI (reference sequence). CDR3 bases: TGTGCCAGCAGTTCTAGCGGGAGTGGTAATGAGCAGTTCTTC. As protein: CASSSSGSGNEQFF.

This clone was seen repeatedly, ten times or more. V is TRBV25-1 and J is TRBJ2-1; no clear D. This CDR3 has 14 residues. CDR1 is MGHDK and CDR2 is SYGVNS in the germline V gene. Trimming took off 4 bases at V and 12 bases at J, with 19 bases between the two ends. Here the CDR3 reads CASSAPGPFSTQFF. Here the CDR3 DNA reads TGTGCCAGCAGTGCCCCTGGGCCCTTTTCGACGCAGTTCTTC.

This clone was recorded a few times. This chain links TRBV27 with TRBJ1-3; no definite D call. V dropped 4 bases and J dropped 0 bases, with 10 bases sitting between them. The CDR3 covers 15 residues. Germline CDR1 MNHEY, CDR2 SMNVEV (reference sequence). In nucleotides, the CDR3 is TGTGCCAGCAGTTCGCCTTCCCTCTCTGGAAACACCATATATTTT. It specifies CASSSPSLSGNTIYF.

V and J are TRBV5-1 and TRBJ2-7, with 7 bases that match TRBD2. CDR1 SGHRS and CDR2 YFSETQ come from the germline V gene. This CDR3 region has 15 residues. Unmatched junction bases numbered 6, after V lost 1 base and J lost 2 bases. In nucleotides, the CDR3 is TGCGCCAGCAGCTTGTCGGGGGGAAGGACCTACGAGCAGTACTTC. Translated: CASSLSGGRTYEQYF. The entire variable domain, with the rest obtained from reference TRBV5-1 and TRBJ2-7, is as follows: KAGVTQTPRYLIKTRGQQVTLSCSPISGHRSVSWYQQTPGQGLQFLFEYFSETQRNKGNFPGRFSGRQFSNSRSEMNVSTLELGDSALYLCASSLSGGRTYEQYFGPGTRLTVT.

This chain links TRBV4-2 with TRBJ2-1; 9 bases fit TRBD2. CDR3 length: 16 residues. V trimming: 3 bases; J trimming: 3 bases; junction bases outside the gene matches: 6. Germline CDR1 LGHNA, CDR2 YNFKEQ. CDR3 protein: CASSHMGLADYNEQFF. CDR3 in DNA: TGTGCCAGCAGCCACATGGGACTAGCAGACTACAATGAGCAGTTCTTC.

This clone was found once. The chain carries TRBV19 and TRBJ1-1; D is perhaps TRBD1 (5 bases). Germline CDR1 and CDR2: LNHDA and SQIVND (reference sequence). The V end lost 5 bases, the J end lost 1 base, and 8 bases lay between the germline ends. The CDR3 loop spans 13 amino acids. The CDR3 DNA reads as TGTGCCAGTAGTGACAGACCGAACACTGAAGCTTTCTTT. Protein sequence: CASSDRPNTEAFF.